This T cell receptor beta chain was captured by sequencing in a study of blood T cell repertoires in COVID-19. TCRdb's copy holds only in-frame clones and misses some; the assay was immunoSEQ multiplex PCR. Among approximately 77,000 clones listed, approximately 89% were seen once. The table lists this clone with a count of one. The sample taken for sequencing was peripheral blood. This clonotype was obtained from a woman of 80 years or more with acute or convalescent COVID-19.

CDR3 sequence: CASTNGDYGYTF. The CDR3 bases are TGTGCCAGTACAAACGGGGACTATGGCTACACCTTC. The V and J genes are TRBV19 and TRBJ1-2; D is undetermined. CDR1 is LNHDA and CDR2 is SQIVND in the germline V gene (reference sequence). The CDR3 sequence is 12 residues long. Trimming cost V 7 bases and J 3 bases, with 9 bases left between them. Using reference TRBV19 and TRBJ1-2 for the parts outside the CDR3, the full variable domain is DGGITQSPKYLFRKEGQNVTLSCEQNLNHDAMYWYRQDPGQGLRLIYYSQIVNDFQKGDIAEGYSVSREKKESFPLTVTSAQKNPTAFYLCASTNGDYGYTFGSGTRLTVV.